The TCR beta chain under discussion was sequenced for a study of cytomegalovirus exposure and HLA in healthy donors. Repertoires were generated with immunoSEQ multiplex PCR, while TCRdb's copy carries only in-frame clones and drops some. The profile shows about 200,000 clones, roughly 88% of them singletons. Details on this clone: What it binds is not known.

Study findings and constraints: Reported performance of the classifier showed diagnosis of cytomegalovirus status with high specificity and sensitivity. The study flagged roughly 150 TCR beta chains as cytomegalovirus-associated. According to a subsequent analysis, TCR clusters identified in the first cohort showed a tendency to co-occur across the approximately 110 validation repertoires.

The CDR3 sequence is 15 residues long. V was pared by 0 bases and J by 2 bases, with 11 bases between. Germline V gene lookup returns CDR1 KGHSH and CDR2 LQKENI. This chain joins TRBV18 and TRBJ2-7, with D possibly matching TRBD1 (6 bases). The receptor was isolated from a woman aged 18-29 years in good health and CMV-seronegative. Input material: PBMCs. The CDR3 is CASSPPNQGPYEQYF. CDR3 sequence (DNA): TGTGCCAGCTCACCACCAAACCAGGGGCCCTACGAGCAGTACTTC.